The present entry profiles one T cell receptor (beta chain) with its context. Its target is unknown. Germline trimming cut 3 bases from V and 0 bases from J; bases unmatched to any gene: 1. Germline V gene lookup returns CDR1 SGHRS and CDR2 YFSETQ. The CDR3 sequence is 14 residues long. Sequencing was performed with immunoSEQ multiplex PCR; in TCRdb, only in-frame clones are kept and a portion is missing. Here the sample spans about 20,000 clones, 83% being singletons. The source of the sample is a study of CD4+ T cells in melanoma. Study findings and constraints: A reported correlation linked neoantigen-specific CD4+ T cells to CD8+, macrophage and B cell function.

This TCR was sampled from a human donor with melanoma. The chain is built from TRBV5-1 and TRBJ1-1, with 8 bases fitting TRBD1. Source material: cells from a culture (not recorded whether cultured in vitro). The CDR3 DNA reads as TGCGCCAGCAGCTGGACAGGGATGAACACTGAAGCTTTCTTT. This encodes CASSWTGMNTEAFF.